A selection of T cell receptor beta chains follows, all from one sample in a study of Graves' ophthalmopathy and Graves' hyperthyroidism. Each CDR3 protein is one row after TCRdb ran MiXCR on the multiplex PCR reads. The sample carries 1 million to 1.3 million distinct CDR3 sequences, about two fifths recorded once. The sequencing sample was made of peripheral blood or thyroid tissue (not recorded which). These TCRs come from an adult man with Graves' hyperthyroidism. Both conserved end residues are part of each CDR3. A D gene is named only where the DNA matches it firmly. Only some rows state a clone size, as once, few, many or a class for expanded clones.

TRBV28	TRBJ1-5	few	TRBD1	CASRQGARQPQHF	TGTGCCAGTCGACAGGGGGCCCGTCAGCCCCAGCATTTT
TRBV7-9	TRBJ2-5	few	TRBD1	CASSSPGQGLTPAQETQYF	TGTGCCAGCAGCTCACCGGGACAGGGGCTCACCCCCGCCCAGGAGACCCAGTACTTC
TRBV7-8	TRBJ2-2	few	TRBD1	CASSLSRTGAAGELFF	TGTGCCAGCAGCTTAAGTCGGACAGGGGCGGCCGGGGAGCTGTTTTTT
TRBV29-1	TRBJ1-1	NA	NA	CSAVSPNTEAFF	TGCAGCGCCGTCAGTCCGAACACTGAAGCTTTCTTT
TRBV11-2	TRBJ2-2	NA	TRBD1	CASSQSRTGGSGVTGELFF	TGTGCCAGCAGCCAAAGCAGGACAGGGGGCTCGGGCGTGACCGGGGAGCTGTTTTTT
TRBV6-2/TRBV6-3	TRBJ2-7	NA	TRBD1	CASIQQGSVGEQYF	TGTGCCAGCATCCAACAGGGGAGTGTTGGCGAGCAGTACTTC
TRBV29-1	TRBJ1-1	many	NA	CSVDGRTNTEAFF	TGCAGCGTTGATGGCAGGACGAACACTGAAGCTTTCTTT
TRBV25-1	TRBJ1-6	NA	TRBD1	CASSDIGTGINSPLHF	TGTGCCAGCAGTGATATCGGGACAGGGATTAATTCACCCCTCCACTTT
TRBV30	TRBJ1-2	NA	NA	CAWSVQASYGYTF	TGTGCCTGGAGTGTCCAGGCCAGCTATGGCTACACCTTC
TRBV20-1	TRBJ2-5	once	NA	CSAGTDQETQYF	TGCAGTGCGGGGACGGATCAAGAGACCCAGTACTTC
TRBV10-3	TRBJ1-1	few	TRBD1	CASGQGAQWTEAFF	TGTGCCAGTGGACAGGGGGCGCAGTGGACTGAAGCTTTCTTT